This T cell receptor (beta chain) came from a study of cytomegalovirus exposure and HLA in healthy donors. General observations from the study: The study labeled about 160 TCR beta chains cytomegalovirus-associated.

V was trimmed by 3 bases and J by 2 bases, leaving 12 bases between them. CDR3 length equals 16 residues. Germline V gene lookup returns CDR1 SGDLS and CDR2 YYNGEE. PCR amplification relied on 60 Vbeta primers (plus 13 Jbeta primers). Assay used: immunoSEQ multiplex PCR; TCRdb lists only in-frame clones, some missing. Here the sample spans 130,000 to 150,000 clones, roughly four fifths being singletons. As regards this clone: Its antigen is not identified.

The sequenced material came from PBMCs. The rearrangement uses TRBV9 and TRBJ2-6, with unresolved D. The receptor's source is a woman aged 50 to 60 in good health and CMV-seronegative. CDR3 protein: CASSARPITGANVLTF. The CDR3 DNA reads TGTGCCAGCAGCGCGCGGCCAATTACTGGGGCCAACGTCCTGACTTTC.